The rows below give T cell receptor beta chains drawn from one sample of a study of human T cells and chemical hapten exposure. TCRdb reprocessed the RACE reads with MiXCR, giving one entry per CDR3 protein. The sample comprises around 130,000 distinct CDR3 sequences, 10% to 12% of which are singletons, and approximately 2.5% rests with the top ten. The sequencing used whole blood, collected in connection with sensitization to the hapten diphenylcyclopropenone (DPC). The receptors originated from a woman aged 50 to 60 with alopecia areata. Some clones in this sample may be carry-over from other donors' samples. Both conserved end residues are part of each CDR3. The order of the fields is J gene, clone size, V gene, D gene, CDR3 protein, CDR3 DNA. A D gene is named only where the DNA matches it firmly. The size entry is marked missing in some rows and otherwise reads once, few, many or a size class.

j_gene: TRBJ1-6; abundance: .; v_gene: TRBV5-1; d_gene: .; CDR3aa: CASRRVEDSPLHF; CDR3nt: TGCGCCAGCAGAAGAGTCGAAGATTCACCCCTCCACTTT
j_gene: TRBJ2-3; abundance: many; v_gene: TRBV4-2; d_gene: TRBD2; CDR3aa: CASSQGEREGPPDTQYF; CDR3nt: TGTGCCAGCAGCCAAGGAGAGCGGGAGGGCCCCCCAGATACGCAGTATTTT
j_gene: TRBJ1-2; abundance: few; v_gene: TRBV29-1; d_gene: .; CDR3aa: CSVEDPRQLGGYTF; CDR3nt: TGCAGCGTTGAAGATCCAAGGCAGTTGGGTGGCTACACCTTC
j_gene: TRBJ2-1; abundance: many; v_gene: TRBV20-1; d_gene: TRBD2; CDR3aa: CSAGLAGSVVNEQFF; CDR3nt: TGCAGTGCTGGACTAGCGGGTTCCGTGGTCAATGAGCAGTTCTTC
j_gene: TRBJ2-7; abundance: few; v_gene: TRBV10-3; d_gene: .; CDR3aa: CAIKTASYEQYF; CDR3nt: TGTGCCATCAAGACAGCCTCCTACGAGCAGTACTTC
j_gene: TRBJ2-1; abundance: .; v_gene: TRBV6-2/TRBV6-3; d_gene: .; CDR3aa: CASSSLLGRSKGGNEHFF; CDR3nt: TGTGCCAGCAGTTCCCTACTGGGACGCTCGAAGGGGGGAAATGAGCATTTCTTC
j_gene: TRBJ2-3; abundance: many; v_gene: TRBV6-2/TRBV6-3; d_gene: .; CDR3aa: CASSSWDGTDTQYF; CDR3nt: TGTGCCAGCAGTTCGTGGGACGGCACAGATACGCAGTATTTT
j_gene: TRBJ2-5; abundance: .; v_gene: TRBV30; d_gene: TRBD2; CDR3aa: CAWNGLAEGTQYF; CDR3nt: TGTGCCTGGAACGGACTAGCGGAGGGGACCCAGTACTTC
j_gene: TRBJ2-7; abundance: few; v_gene: TRBV7-2; d_gene: .; CDR3aa: CASSPTAEEQYF; CDR3nt: TGTGCCAGCAGCCCGACAGCGGAAGAGCAGTACTTC
j_gene: TRBJ2-3; abundance: few; v_gene: TRBV15; d_gene: .; CDR3aa: CATSRDRLDTQYF; CDR3nt: TGTGCCACCAGCAGAGATCGGTTAGATACGCAGTATTTT
j_gene: TRBJ2-1; abundance: few; v_gene: TRBV4-3; d_gene: .; CDR3aa: CASSRRTESSYNEQFF; CDR3nt: TGCGCCAGCAGCCGACGGACAGAGAGCTCCTACAATGAGCAGTTCTTC
j_gene: TRBJ1-4; abundance: few; v_gene: TRBV7-2; d_gene: .; CDR3aa: CASSQDGLWEKLFF; CDR3nt: TGTGCCAGCAGCCAAGATGGCCTTTGGGAAAAACTGTTTTTT
j_gene: TRBJ1-1; abundance: few; v_gene: TRBV12-3/TRBV12-4; d_gene: .; CDR3aa: CASSLTPGGEAFF; CDR3nt: TGTGCCAGCAGTCTTACACCTGGAGGTGAAGCTTTCTTT
j_gene: TRBJ2-7; abundance: .; v_gene: TRBV20-1; d_gene: .; CDR3aa: CSARPGPGAREQYF; CDR3nt: TGCAGTGCTCGGCCGGGTCCAGGAGCTCGAGAGCAGTACTTC
j_gene: TRBJ1-1; abundance: .; v_gene: TRBV7-8; d_gene: .; CDR3aa: CASSLGLRGGTEAFF; CDR3nt: TGTGCCAGCAGCTTAGGATTGAGGGGGGGGACTGAAGCTTTCTTT
j_gene: TRBJ2-4; abundance: few; v_gene: TRBV24-1; d_gene: .; CDR3aa: CATSDPVEGPNIQYF; CDR3nt: TGTGCCACCAGTGATCCCGTCGAGGGGCCAAACATTCAGTACTTC
j_gene: TRBJ2-1; abundance: few; v_gene: TRBV29-1; d_gene: TRBD1; CDR3aa: CSVEDYGDRESSDEQFF; CDR3nt: TGCAGCGTTGAAGATTATGGAGACAGGGAATCGTCCGATGAGCAGTTCTTC
j_gene: TRBJ1-1; abundance: many; v_gene: TRBV6-2/TRBV6-3; d_gene: .; CDR3aa: CASSLDSAMNTEAFF; CDR3nt: TGTGCCAGCAGTCTGGACAGTGCTATGAACACTGAAGCTTTCTTT
j_gene: TRBJ2-3; abundance: .; v_gene: TRBV10-3; d_gene: .; CDR3aa: CAISEGWGPSDTQYF; CDR3nt: TGTGCCATCAGTGAAGGGTGGGGGCCCTCAGATACGCAGTATTTT
j_gene: TRBJ2-1; abundance: few; v_gene: TRBV12-3/TRBV12-4; d_gene: .; CDR3aa: CASSSGPLLLF; CDR3nt: TGTGCCAGCAGTTCGGGTCCCCTTCTACTCTTC
j_gene: TRBJ2-3; abundance: few; v_gene: TRBV4-2; d_gene: .; CDR3aa: CASSQVIKDTQYF; CDR3nt: TGTGCCAGCAGCCAAGTAATCAAAGATACGCAGTATTTT